The source of this T cell receptor (beta chain) is a study of blood T cells in healthy people across ages (dated by TCRdb to the mid-2010s). In the study overall: Template switching captured roughly one uniquely barcoded TCR beta cDNA molecule per two T cells in model experiments. Using deep sequencing normalized with unique cDNA molecular identifiers, the study measured how TCR beta repertoire diversity changes with age. To avoid experimental bias, donors of different ages were spread randomly across the sequencing lanes. For two donors (one aged 18 to 30 and one aged 80 or older), the study analyzed two additional independent replicas of 1 million unique cDNA reads from the same blood draw. Donors were grouped into four age groups: young (average approximately 16 years), middle-aged (39), aged (around 60) and long-lived (approximately 81). Paper-wide results and their limitations: Estimates of total diversity based on one million sequenced T cells were considered lower bounds and underestimates. Conclusive comparison of naive and antigen-experienced compartments was prevented by the profiling of bulk unsorted PBMCs. Observed TCR beta diversity per million T cells fell roughly linearly with age, and a significant reduction was already apparent by age roughly 40. Compared with the aged group, more naive CD4+ T cells, fewer expanded clones and increased TCR diversity were shown by the long-lived group, suggesting age selection. The CMV infection status of donors was not known, potentially confounding age-related changes in expanded clonotypes. A strong correlation was found between observed TCR beta diversity and the percentage of naive T cells measured by flow cytometry.

The library came from 5' RACE. Sequencing used an Illumina HiSeq 2500. A second PCR of roughly 6 to 11 cycles was performed with a sample-barcoded 5' primer and a J-beta primer mix. A unique molecular identifier was introduced onto each TCR beta cDNA molecule by a template-switch 5' adaptor carrying 12 random nucleotides. Each sample yielded at least 2.5 million CDR3-containing paired-end reads. All of the RNA was converted into first-strand cDNA using the Mint cDNA synthesis kit, with a TRBC-specific oligonucleotide serving as the primer. After uracil-DNA glycosylase treatment, a first 18-cycle PCR used universal primers M1SS and BC2_uni_R on all cDNA. Per the authors' processing: For normalization, 1 million high-quality reads were randomly selected from each sample, with every read carrying a distinct molecular identifier. Reads with shared molecular identifiers were discarded instead of being binned into consensus sequences. MiTCR, set to a Q25 quality threshold and the strictest error-elimination algorithm, was used for CDR3 identification, clonotype clustering and error correction. A nonparametric unseen species model with Euler transformation was used to estimate lower-bound total TCR beta diversity. In-frame beta chains were kept once TCRdb had trimmed the public reads at Q25 with fastp and called clones with MiXCR. Each entry is one CDR3 protein sequence, shown with its most common DNA and genes. TCRdb assigned the V and J calls; the authors' analysis was not used. The sample table contains over 700,000 distinct CDR3 sequences; only one count was recorded for about 53% of them. The ten largest clones take up 40% to 50% of the sample.

This clonotype was picked up a small number of times. What this receptor recognizes is not known. Per-base qualities were not stored, and no clone one base away is much larger. Trimming leaves V shorter by 6 bases and J shorter by 2 bases, with the junction holding 6 bases beyond the gene matches. The CDR1 and CDR2 encoded by the germline V gene are MDHEN and SYDVKM. Reading from cysteine to phenylalanine, the CDR3 counts 15 amino acids. The retained sequence is limited to the CDR3, 45 bases, with the frame set at the first base. Systemically healthy Caucasian individuals from Russia, approximately 39 in total and aged roughly 6 to 90 years, were included as donors. Around 10 milliliters of peripheral blood were collected from each donor into EDTA-treated Vacutainer tubes. Ficoll-Paque density-gradient centrifugation was used to isolate PBMCs, with at least 7 million per sample. Trizol reagent was used to extract total RNA from PBMCs, with at least 5 micrograms per sample. The percentages of naive CD45RAhigh/CD27high T cells were determined by flow cytometry on a PBMC aliquot from every donor.

The specimen was blood. The clonotype comes from a man aged 80 or over in good health. The sequence links TRBV28 to TRBJ2-1; a stretch of 8 junction bases matches TRBD1. The DNA sequence follows: TGTGCCAGCAGGCCGGACAGGGTGGCCTACAATGAGCAGTTCTTC. Translated, it reads CASRPDRVAYNEQFF.